One T cell receptor beta chain is described in this entry. Its antigen is not known. The table came from immunoSEQ multiplex PCR; TCRdb's copy has only in-frame clones and leaves some out. The sample carries about 5,600 clones, over 65% recorded once. The sample is drawn from a study of immune evolution from preneoplasia to lung adenocarcinoma. Study outcomes and limitations: Normal lung had the highest top T cell clone frequencies.

The sequenced sample was FFPE lung adenocarcinoma in situ tissue. The sequence came from a person between 60 and 80 years old with lung adenocarcinoma.

The CDR3 coding sequence is TGTGCCAGCACTGTTGCCGGGACAATAGAGACCCAGTACTTC. This sequence encodes CASTVAGTIETQYF. This chain uses TRBV11-2 with TRBJ2-5, with a tentative D call TRBD1 (6 bases). V gave up 7 bases and J gave up 4 bases, with 16 bases separating them. This CDR3 has 14 amino acids. Germline lookup yields CDR1 SGHAT and CDR2 FQNNGV.